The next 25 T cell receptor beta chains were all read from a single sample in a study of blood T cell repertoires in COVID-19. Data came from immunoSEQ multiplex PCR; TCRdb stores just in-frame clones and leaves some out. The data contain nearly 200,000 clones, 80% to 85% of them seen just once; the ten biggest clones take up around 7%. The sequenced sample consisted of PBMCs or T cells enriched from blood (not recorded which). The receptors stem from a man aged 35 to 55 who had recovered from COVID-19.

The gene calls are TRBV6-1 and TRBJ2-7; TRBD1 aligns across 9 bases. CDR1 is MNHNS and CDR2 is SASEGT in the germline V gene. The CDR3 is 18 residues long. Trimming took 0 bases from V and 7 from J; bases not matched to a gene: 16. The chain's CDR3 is CASSEAVATGGAMWEQYF. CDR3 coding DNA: TGTGCCAGCAGTGAAGCCGTGGCAACAGGGGGCGCGATGTGGGAGCAGTACTTC.

Here the CDR3 reads CASSHFLQGATNSGANVLTF. The CDR3 DNA is TGCGCCAGCAGCCACTTCTTACAGGGGGCGACCAACTCTGGGGCCAACGTCCTGACTTTC. This chain uses TRBV4-1 with TRBJ2-6; TRBD1 agrees at 9 bases. CDR3 size: 20 residues. The junction had 12 bases not matched to a gene; V was cut back by 3 bases and J by 0 bases. CDR1 and CDR2 (germline): MGHRA, YSYEKL.

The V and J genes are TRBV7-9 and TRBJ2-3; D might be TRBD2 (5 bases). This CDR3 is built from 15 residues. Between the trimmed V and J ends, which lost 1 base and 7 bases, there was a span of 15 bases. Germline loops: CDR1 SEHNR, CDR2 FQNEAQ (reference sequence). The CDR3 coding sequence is TGTGCCAGCAGCTTAGGACCGGCGACTACACATACGCAGTATTTT. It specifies CASSLGPATTHTQYF.

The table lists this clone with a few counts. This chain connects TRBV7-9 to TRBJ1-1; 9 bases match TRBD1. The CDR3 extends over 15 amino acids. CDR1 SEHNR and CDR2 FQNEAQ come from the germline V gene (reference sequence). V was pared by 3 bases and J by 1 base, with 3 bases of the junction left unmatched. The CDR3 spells CASSFTGGRNTEAFF. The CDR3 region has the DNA TGTGCCAGCAGCTTCACAGGGGGCAGGAACACTGAAGCTTTCTTT.

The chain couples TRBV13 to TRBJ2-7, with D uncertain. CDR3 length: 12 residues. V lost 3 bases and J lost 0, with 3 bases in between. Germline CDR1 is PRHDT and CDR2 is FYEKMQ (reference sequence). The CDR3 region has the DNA TGTGCCAGCAGCTTCCACTCCTACGAGCAGTACTTC. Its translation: CASSFHSYEQYF.

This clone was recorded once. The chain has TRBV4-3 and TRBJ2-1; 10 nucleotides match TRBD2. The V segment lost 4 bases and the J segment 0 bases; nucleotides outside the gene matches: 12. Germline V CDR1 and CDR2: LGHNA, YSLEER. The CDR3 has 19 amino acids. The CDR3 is CASSPGGTSGASSYNEQFF. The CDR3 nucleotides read TGCGCCAGCAGCCCAGGGGGAACTAGCGGGGCATCCTCCTACAATGAGCAGTTCTTC.

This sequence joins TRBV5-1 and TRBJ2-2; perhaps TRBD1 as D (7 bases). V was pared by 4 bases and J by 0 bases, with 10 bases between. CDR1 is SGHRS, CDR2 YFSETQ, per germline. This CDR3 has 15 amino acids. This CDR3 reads CASSGGTANTGELFF. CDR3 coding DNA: TGCGCCAGCAGCGGCGGGACAGCGAACACCGGGGAGCTGTTTTTT.

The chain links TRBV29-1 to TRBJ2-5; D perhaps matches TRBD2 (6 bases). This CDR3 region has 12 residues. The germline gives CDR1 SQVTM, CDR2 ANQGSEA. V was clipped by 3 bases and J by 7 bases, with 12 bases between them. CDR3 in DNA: TGCAGCGTTGATTCGGGGCGGGGGACCCAGTACTTC. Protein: CSVDSGRGTQYF.

CDR3 in amino acids: CASSEGAQVTEAFF. For the CDR3, the DNA is TGTGCCAGCAGCGAAGGGGCGCAGGTCACTGAAGCTTTCTTT. The rearrangement uses TRBV9 and TRBJ1-1; D may be TRBD1 (5 bases). The CDR3 runs 14 residues. Per germline, CDR1 SGDLS and CDR2 YYNGEE. The V and J ends lost 3 bases and 4 bases respectively, with 13 bases between them. Full variable domain (outside the CDR3, taken from reference TRBV9 and TRBJ1-1): DSGVTQTPKHLITATGQRVTLRCSPRSGDLSVYWYQQSLDQGLQFLIQYYNGEERAKGNILERFSAQQFPDLHSELNLSSLELGDSALYFCASSEGAQVTEAFFGQGTRLTVV.

The CDR3 loop reads CAWSVIGAGQYF. In DNA, the CDR3 is TGTGCCTGGAGTGTTATAGGGGCAGGGCAGTACTTC. The chain carries TRBV30 and TRBJ2-7; D is perhaps TRBD1 (5 bases). Germline V gene data show CDR1 as GTSNPN and CDR2 as SVGIG (reference sequence). V was shortened by 0 bases and J by 9 bases, with 12 bases between the two germline ends. The CDR3 spans 12 residues.

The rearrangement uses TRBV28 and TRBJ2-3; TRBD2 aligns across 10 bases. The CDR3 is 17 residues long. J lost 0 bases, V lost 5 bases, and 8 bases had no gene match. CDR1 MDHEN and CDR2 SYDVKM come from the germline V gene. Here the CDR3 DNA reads TGTGCCAGCAGTCGCGCCCCTAGCGGGGGAAGCACAGATACGCAGTATTTT. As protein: CASSRAPSGGSTDTQYF.

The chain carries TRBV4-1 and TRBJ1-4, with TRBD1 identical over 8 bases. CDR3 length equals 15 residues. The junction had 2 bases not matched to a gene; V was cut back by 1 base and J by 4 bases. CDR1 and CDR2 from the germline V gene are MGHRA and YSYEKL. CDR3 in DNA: TGCGCCAGCAGCCAAGCCGGGACAGGTAATGAAAAACTGTTTTTT. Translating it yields CASSQAGTGNEKLFF.

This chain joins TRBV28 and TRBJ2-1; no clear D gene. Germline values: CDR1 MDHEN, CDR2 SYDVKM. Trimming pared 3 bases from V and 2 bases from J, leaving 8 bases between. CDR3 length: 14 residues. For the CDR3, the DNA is TGTGCCAGCAGTTTGACTGGTACCTACAATGAGCAGTTCTTC. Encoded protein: CASSLTGTYNEQFF.

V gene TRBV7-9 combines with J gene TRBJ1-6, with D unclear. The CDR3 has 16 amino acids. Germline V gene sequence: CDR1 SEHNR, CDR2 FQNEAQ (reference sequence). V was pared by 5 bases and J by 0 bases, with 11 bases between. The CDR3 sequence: CASSRRGSSYNSPLHF. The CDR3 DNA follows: TGTGCCAGCAGCCGCCGAGGGAGCTCCTATAATTCACCCCTCCACTTT.

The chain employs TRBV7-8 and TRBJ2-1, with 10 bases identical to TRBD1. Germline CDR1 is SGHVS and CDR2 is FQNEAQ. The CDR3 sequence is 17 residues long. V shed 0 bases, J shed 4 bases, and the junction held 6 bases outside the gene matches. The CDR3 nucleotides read TGTGCCAGCAGCTTAGCTCCGGGACAGGGGTTTTACAATGAGCAGTTCTTC. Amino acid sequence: CASSLAPGQGFYNEQFF.

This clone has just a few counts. CDR3 protein: CASSRGETSGNTIYF. In DNA, the CDR3 is TGTGCCAGCAGCCGGGGAGAAACCTCTGGAAACACCATATATTTT. The rearrangement links TRBV7-9 to TRBJ1-3; D uncertain. Trimming left V 5 bases short and J 0 bases short, with 11 bases between. The germline V gene has CDR1 SEHNR and CDR2 FQNEAQ (reference sequence). The length of the CDR3 is 15 residues.

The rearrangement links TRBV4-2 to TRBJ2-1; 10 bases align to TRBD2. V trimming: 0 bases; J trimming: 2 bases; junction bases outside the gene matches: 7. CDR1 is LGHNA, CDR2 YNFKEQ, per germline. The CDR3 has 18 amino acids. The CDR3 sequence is CASSQEGSGGDTYNEQFF. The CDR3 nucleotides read TGTGCCAGCAGCCAAGAGGGGAGCGGGGGGGACACCTACAATGAGCAGTTCTTC.

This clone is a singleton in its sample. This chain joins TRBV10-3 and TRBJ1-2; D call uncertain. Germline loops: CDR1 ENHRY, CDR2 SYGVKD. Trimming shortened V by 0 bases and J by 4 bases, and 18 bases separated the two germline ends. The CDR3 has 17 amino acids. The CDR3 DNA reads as TGTGCCATCAGTGAGTCACTAGACACCCGTGAGGGCTATGGCTACACCTTC. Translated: CAISESLDTREGYGYTF.

DNA for the CDR3: TGCGCCAGCACTGAGGGTAGCTCCTATAATTCACCCCTCCACTTT. This encodes CASTEGSSYNSPLHF. J is TRBJ1-6 and V is TRBV5-1; D uncertain. Per germline, CDR1 SGHRS and CDR2 YFSETQ. The CDR3 runs to 15 residues. The ends were cut back, 6 bases at V and 0 bases at J, with 10 bases in the middle.

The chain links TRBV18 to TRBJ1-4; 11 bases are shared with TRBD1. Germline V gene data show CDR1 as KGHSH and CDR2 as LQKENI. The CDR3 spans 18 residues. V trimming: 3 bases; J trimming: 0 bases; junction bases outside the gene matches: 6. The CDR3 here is CASSPPGQGGSTNEKLFF. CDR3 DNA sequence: TGTGCCAGCTCACCCCCGGGACAGGGGGGATCAACTAATGAAAAACTGTTTTTT.

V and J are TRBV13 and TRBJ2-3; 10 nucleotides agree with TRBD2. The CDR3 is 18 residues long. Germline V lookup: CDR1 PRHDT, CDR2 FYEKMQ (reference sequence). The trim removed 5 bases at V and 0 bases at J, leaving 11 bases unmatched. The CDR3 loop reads CASSAIGLAVPSTDTQYF. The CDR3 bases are TGTGCCAGCAGCGCAATTGGACTAGCGGTCCCTAGCACAGATACGCAGTATTTT.

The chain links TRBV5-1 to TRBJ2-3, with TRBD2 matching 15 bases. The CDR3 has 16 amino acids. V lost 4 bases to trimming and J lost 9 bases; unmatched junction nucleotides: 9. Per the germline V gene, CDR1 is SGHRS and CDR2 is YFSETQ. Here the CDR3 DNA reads TGCGCCAGCAGCCCCGTGGGACTAGCGGGGGGAGGAACGCAGTATTTT. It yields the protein CASSPVGLAGGGTQYF. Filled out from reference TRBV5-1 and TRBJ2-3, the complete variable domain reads KAGVTQTPRYLIKTRGQQVTLSCSPISGHRSVSWYQQTPGQGLQFLFEYFSETQRNKGNFPGRFSGRQFSNSRSEMNVSTLELGDSALYLCASSPVGLAGGGTQYFGPGTRLTVL.

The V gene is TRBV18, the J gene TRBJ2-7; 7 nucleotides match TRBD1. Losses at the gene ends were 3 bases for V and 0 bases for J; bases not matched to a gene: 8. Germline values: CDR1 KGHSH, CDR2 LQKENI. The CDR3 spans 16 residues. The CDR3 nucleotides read TGTGCCAGCTCACCGTCCCGGGACAGCAACTCCTACGAGCAGTACTTC. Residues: CASSPSRDSNSYEQYF.

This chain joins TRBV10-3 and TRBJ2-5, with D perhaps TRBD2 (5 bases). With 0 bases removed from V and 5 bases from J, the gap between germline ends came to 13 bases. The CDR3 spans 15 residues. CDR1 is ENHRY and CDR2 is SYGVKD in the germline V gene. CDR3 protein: CAISESWQRVETQYF. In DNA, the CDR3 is TGTGCCATCAGTGAGTCTTGGCAGAGGGTGGAGACCCAGTACTTC.

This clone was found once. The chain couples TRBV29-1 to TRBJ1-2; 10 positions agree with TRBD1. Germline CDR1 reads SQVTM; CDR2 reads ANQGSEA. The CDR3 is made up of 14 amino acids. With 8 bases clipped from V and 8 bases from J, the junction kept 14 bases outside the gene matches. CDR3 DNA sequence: TGCAGCTCAGATGACAGGGGGCGTTCAGACGGCTACACCTTC. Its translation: CSSDDRGRSDGYTF.